This T cell receptor (beta chain) originates from a study of graft-versus-host responses after intestinal transplantation. The germline V gene encodes CDR1 MNHEY and CDR2 SVGAGI. The CDR3 is made up of 15 amino acids. V shed 2 bases, J shed 8 bases, and the junction held 5 bases outside the gene matches. Sequenced by immunoSEQ multiplex PCR; TCRdb stores in-frame clones only, minus some. The data show around 97,000 clones, with more than 85% seen just once and 1% to 1.5% held by the top ten. Worth noting for this clone: Antigen specificity is unknown.

Findings of the study overall: Early post-transplant HvG declines were associated with peak circulating GvH clone levels. Some patients had graft-donor T cell macrochimerism, and their allografts showed high graft-versus-host to host-versus-graft clonal ratios. GvH clones appeared in recipient marrow, some first in ileum or blood.

This TCR was sampled from a human donor who received an intestinal transplant. V usage is TRBV6-5 and J usage is TRBJ1-6; 8 bases are a match to TRBD1. This specimen consisted of unstimulated CD8+ T cells sorted from spleen or lymph node cells, obtained before intestinal transplant. The CDR3 region is CASSYKDREDSPLHF. The CDR3 nucleotides are TGTGCCAGCAGTTACAAGGACAGGGAAGATTCACCCCTCCACTTT.